This TCR beta chain was recorded in a study of cytomegalovirus exposure and HLA in healthy donors. While unrecorded immune exposures were likely, the donors were nominally healthy when sampled. In the case of this clone: The antigen is undetermined.

V gave up 1 base and J gave up 5 bases, with 15 bases separating them. This CDR3 comprises 15 residues. CDR1 SGHTA and CDR2 FQGNSA come from the germline V gene. A multiplex PCR was run with 60 Vbeta primers and 13 Jbeta primers. Only in-frame clones appear in the TCRdb table, and some are missing; sequencing was by immunoSEQ multiplex PCR. Of about 150,000 clones listed, 55% to 70% were seen once; the top ten hold roughly 7%. Study-level findings and limits: With high specificity and sensitivity, the classifier reportedly diagnosed cytomegalovirus status. Listed as cytomegalovirus-associated were 150 to 200 TCR beta chains.

Sequencing used PBMCs. The chain recombines TRBV7-2 with TRBJ2-7, with D possibly TRBD2 on 5 matching bases. The sequence derives from a woman aged 55-69 years in good health and CMV-seropositive. In DNA, the CDR3 is TGTGCCAGCAGCTTAGATGGTGGGAGCGTCGACGAGCAGTACTTC. Amino acid sequence: CASSLDGGSVDEQYF.